Sequencing of this TCR beta chain was carried out in a study of CD8+CD57+ T cells in acquired aplastic anemia. As to this clonotype: The antigen remains undetermined.

CDR3 length equals 17 residues. Trimming removed 0 bases from V and 2 bases from J; junction bases left unmatched: 4. CDR1 and CDR2 (germline): SGDLS, YYNGEE. Patients who underwent sequencing had shown CD8+CD57+ cell expansion by flow cytometry. Every patient was diagnosed with severe acquired aplastic anemia. General study findings and limits: About 29 CD8+ CDR3 sequences occurred in both the patients and the controls. Patients and controls had CD8+ Simpson's diversity values that were not significantly distinct.

Both TCR beta VDJ combination and CDR3 sequence profiling were carried out. Genomic DNA was the template for this profiling. TCRdb called the reads again in MiXCR, with one record for every CDR3 protein. There are roughly 170,000 distinct CDR3 sequences in the sample; approximately 48% occur only once, and approximately 13% lies in the top ten. The rearrangement uses TRBV9 and TRBJ2-6; 8 nucleotides line up with TRBD2. The clonotype comes from a human donor with aplastic anemia. The sequenced sample was sorted CD4+, CD8+, or CD8+CD57+ T cells (not recorded which) from PBMCs. The CDR3 loop is CASSVGGAGAGANVLTF. The CDR3 bases are TGTGCCAGCAGCGTAGGGGGAGCGGGAGCTGGGGCCAACGTCCTGACTTTC.